The T cell receptor beta chain described here comes from a study of cytomegalovirus exposure and HLA in healthy donors. Study-wide background: Among the 398 genotyped donors, 65% to 85% were placed in the Caucasian-associated ancestry cluster.

Each donor was nominally healthy when sampled (though unrecorded immune exposures were likely). The PCR was carried out with 60 Vbeta primers and 13 Jbeta primers. Sequencing was performed with immunoSEQ multiplex PCR; in TCRdb, only in-frame clones are kept and a portion is missing. Altogether about 98,000 clones are present, approximately 79% being singletons, with the ten largest covering around 1.8%. The TCR originated in a male donor in good health and CMV-seronegative. Sequenced: PBMCs.

The CDR3 region is CSVSEYNEQFF. CDR3 coding DNA: TGCAGCGTGTCAGAATACAATGAGCAGTTCTTC. This chain links TRBV29-1 with TRBJ2-1; D gene uncertain. The CDR3 runs 11 residues. CDR1 SQVTM and CDR2 ANQGSEA come from the germline V gene. Trimming took off 6 bases at V and 4 bases at J, with 7 bases between the two ends.